This T cell receptor (beta chain) stems from a study of blood T cell repertoires in COVID-19. Using immunoSEQ multiplex PCR, the repertoire was profiled, and TCRdb retains in-frame clones only, with some absent. This table holds 300,000 to 400,000 clones, approximately 88% found once. Germline V gives CDR1 SGHTA, CDR2 FQGNSA. J gave up 0 bases and V 1 base, and 2 bases lay outside the gene matches. The CDR3 totals 15 residues. The sequenced sample was PBMCs or T cells enriched from blood (not recorded which). The rearrangement joins TRBV7-2 to TRBJ2-7; 8 bases match TRBD1. The sequence derives from a man between 60 and 70 years old who had recovered from COVID-19. As DNA, the CDR3 is TGTGCCAGCAGCTTAGGGACAGGGAGCTCCTACGAGCAGTACTTC. This codes for CASSLGTGSSYEQYF.